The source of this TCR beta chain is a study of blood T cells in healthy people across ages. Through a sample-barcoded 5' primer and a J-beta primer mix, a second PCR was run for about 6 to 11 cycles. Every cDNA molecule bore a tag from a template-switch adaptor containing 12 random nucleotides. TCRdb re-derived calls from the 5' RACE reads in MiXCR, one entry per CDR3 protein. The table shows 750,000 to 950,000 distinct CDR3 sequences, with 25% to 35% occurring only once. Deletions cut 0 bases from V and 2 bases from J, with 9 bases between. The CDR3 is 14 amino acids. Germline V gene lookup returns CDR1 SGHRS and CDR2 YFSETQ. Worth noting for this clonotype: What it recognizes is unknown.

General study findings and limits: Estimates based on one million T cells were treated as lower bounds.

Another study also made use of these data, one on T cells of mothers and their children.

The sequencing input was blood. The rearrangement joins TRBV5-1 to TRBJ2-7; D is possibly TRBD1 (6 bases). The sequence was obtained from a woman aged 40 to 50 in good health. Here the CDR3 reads CASSLDQGTYEQYF. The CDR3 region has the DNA TGCGCCAGCAGCTTGGACCAGGGGACCTACGAGCAGTACTTC.